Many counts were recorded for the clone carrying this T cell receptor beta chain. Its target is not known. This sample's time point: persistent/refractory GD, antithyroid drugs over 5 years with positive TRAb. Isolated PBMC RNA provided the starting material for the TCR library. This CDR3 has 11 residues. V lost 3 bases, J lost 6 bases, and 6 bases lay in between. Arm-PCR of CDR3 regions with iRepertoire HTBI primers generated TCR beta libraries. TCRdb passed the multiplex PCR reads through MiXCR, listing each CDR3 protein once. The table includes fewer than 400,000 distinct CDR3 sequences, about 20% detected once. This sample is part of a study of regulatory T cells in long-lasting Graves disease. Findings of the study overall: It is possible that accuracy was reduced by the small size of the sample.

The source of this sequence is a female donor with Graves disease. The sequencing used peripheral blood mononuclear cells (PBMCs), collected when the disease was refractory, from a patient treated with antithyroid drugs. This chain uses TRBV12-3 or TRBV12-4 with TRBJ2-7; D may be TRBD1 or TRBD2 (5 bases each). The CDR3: CASSFGGEQYF. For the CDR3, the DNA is TGTGCCAGCAGTTTTGGGGGCGAGCAGTACTTC.